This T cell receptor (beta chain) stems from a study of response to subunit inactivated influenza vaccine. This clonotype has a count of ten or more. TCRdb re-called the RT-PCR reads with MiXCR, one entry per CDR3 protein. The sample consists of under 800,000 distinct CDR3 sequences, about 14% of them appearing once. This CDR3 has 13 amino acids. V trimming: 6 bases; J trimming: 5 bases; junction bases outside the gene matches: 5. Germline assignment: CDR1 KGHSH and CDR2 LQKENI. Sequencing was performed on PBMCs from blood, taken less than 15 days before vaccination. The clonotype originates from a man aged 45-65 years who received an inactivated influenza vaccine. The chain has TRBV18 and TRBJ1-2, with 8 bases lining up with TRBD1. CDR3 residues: CASSTGEGYGYTF. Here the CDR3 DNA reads TGTGCCAGCTCGACAGGGGAAGGGTATGGCTACACCTTC.